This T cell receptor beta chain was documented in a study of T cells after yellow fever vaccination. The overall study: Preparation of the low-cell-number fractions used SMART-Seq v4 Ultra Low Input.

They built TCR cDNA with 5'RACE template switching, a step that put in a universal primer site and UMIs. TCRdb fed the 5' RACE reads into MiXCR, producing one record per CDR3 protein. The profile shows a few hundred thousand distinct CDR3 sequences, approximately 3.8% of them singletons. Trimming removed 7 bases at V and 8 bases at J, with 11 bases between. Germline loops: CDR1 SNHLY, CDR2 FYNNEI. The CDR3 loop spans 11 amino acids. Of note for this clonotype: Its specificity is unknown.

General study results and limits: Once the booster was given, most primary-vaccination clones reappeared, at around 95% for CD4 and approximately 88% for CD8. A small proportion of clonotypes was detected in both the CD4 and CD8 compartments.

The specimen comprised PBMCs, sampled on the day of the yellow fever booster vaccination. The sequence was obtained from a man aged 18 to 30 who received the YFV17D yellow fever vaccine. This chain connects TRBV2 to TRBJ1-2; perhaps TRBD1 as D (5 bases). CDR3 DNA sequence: TGTGCCAGCATGTGGGGGAACGGCTACACCTTC. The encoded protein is CASMWGNGYTF.